The 2 T cell receptor beta chains in this list originate from one sample, sequenced in a study of T cells in localized non-small cell lung cancer (dated by TCRdb to about 2020). Library prep was done by the immunoSEQ multiplex PCR assay. TCRdb carries this immuneACCESS record with in-frame sequences only. Its versions omit some clonotypes, under half of them owing to an unresolved V gene in the studies checked, with the rest unexplained. This sample is represented by fewer than 35,000 clones; roughly 90% of them were singletons. The top ten hold about 3.8% of the sample. The sequenced sample was peripheral blood, obtained before any cancer treatment. The receptors come from a man aged 35 to 69 with stage I lung adenocarcinoma.

The table lists this clone with a count of one. V usage is TRBV10-2 and J usage is TRBJ2-1, with D possibly matching TRBD1 (7 bases). This CDR3 has 12 amino acids. Germline V gene lookup returns CDR1 WSHSY and CDR2 SAAADI. V shed 6 bases and J shed 12 bases, with 15 bases lying between them. As DNA, the CDR3 is TGCGCCAGCAGGACTAGACAGGGAAGGCAGTTCTTC. It translates to CASRTRQGRQFF.

The V and J genes are TRBV9 and TRBJ1-1; the D gene is possibly TRBD1 (6 bases). Trimming removed 3 bases from V and 8 bases from J, with 17 bases in between. Germline CDR1 and CDR2: SGDLS and YYNGEE. The CDR3 runs 14 residues. In nucleotides, the CDR3 is TGTGCCAGCAGCGCTCTGTCGTGGGGGGGCGAAGCTTTCTTT. This gives the protein CASSALSWGGEAFF.